These T cell receptor beta chains were read from a single sample in a study of glioma-infiltrating T cells. TCRdb reanalysed the multiplex PCR reads using MiXCR and keeps one entry per CDR3 protein. Of 93,000 or so distinct CDR3 sequences listed, less than 30% are singletons. The sequenced material came from glioma tissue, nonneoplastic brain tissue, or PBMCs (not recorded which). These receptors were taken from a human donor with low-grade glioma or glioblastoma, undergoing nonglioma brain surgery, or in good health (not recorded which). Both conserved end residues are part of each CDR3. The D gene is left open where the match is weak. The size of a clone is reported for some rows only, either as once, few or many, or as a class for expanded clones.

cdr3_length d_call j_call v_call clone_size cdr3_nt cdr3_aa
13 . TRBJ1-2 TRBV5-1 few TGCGCCAGCAGCTTTTCCGCGGGGGACCCTTACACCTTC CASSFSAGDPYTF
13 . TRBJ1-1 TRBV18 many TGTGCCAGCTCGGCTGACAGGAACACTGAAGCTTTCTTT CASSADRNTEAFF
14 . TRBJ1-6 TRBV3-1 many TGTGCCAGCAGCCAAGATCTTCTGATGGAGGCCCTCCACTTT CASSQDLLMEALHF
15 . TRBJ1-1 TRBV19 many TGTGCCAGTAGTATAACCCAAGGACACTTCACTGAAGCTTTCTTT CASSITQGHFTEAFF
14 . TRBJ1-5 TRBV19 many TGTGCCGCCTCTTCGGGAAGGAGAGATCAGCCCCAGCATTTT CAASSGRRDQPQHF
12 TRBD2 TRBJ2-7 TRBV20-1 many TGCAGTGCTCTATCGAGCGGGGGGCGGCCGTACTTC CSALSSGGRPYF
14 . TRBJ2-7 TRBV28 many TGTGCCAGCAGTTTTGGGGGGAACTCCTACGAGCAGTACTTC CASSFGGNSYEQYF
13 . TRBJ1-1 TRBV6-1 many TGTGCCAGCAGCACCCAGAGGAACACTGAAGCTTTCTTT CASSTQRNTEAFF
16 . TRBJ1-6 TRBV18 many TGTGCCAGCTCACCTAACAAGAGCTCCTATAATTCACCCCTCCACTTT CASSPNKSSYNSPLHF
14 . TRBJ2-3 TRBV4-3 many TGCGCCAGCAGCCAAGGAGGCCACCGAGATACGCAGTATTTT CASSQGGHRDTQYF
14 TRBD1 TRBJ1-5 TRBV20-1 once TGCAGTGCTAAGGGGGACAGGGTCAATCAGCCCCAGCATTTT CSAKGDRVNQPQHF
12 . TRBJ1-2 TRBV3-1 . TGTGCCAGCAGCCAAGGACGGATTGGCTACACCTTC CASSQGRIGYTF
14 . TRBJ2-5 TRBV27 . TGTGCCAGCAGTTTATCGGCTAGAGACGAGACCCAGTACTTC CASSLSARDETQYF
14 . TRBJ1-5 TRBV19 few TGTGCCAGTAGGGAGGACGGGGGCAATCAGCCCCAGCATTTT CASREDGGNQPQHF
14 . TRBJ2-2 TRBV6-4 . TGTGCCAGCAGTCCCTCTCCGTCCACCGGGGAGCTGTTTTTT CASSPSPSTGELFF
16 . TRBJ1-3 TRBV7-2 . TGTGCCAGCAGTCCGGCCAGGACCACTTCTGGAAACACCATATATTTT CASSPARTTSGNTIYF